This TCR beta chain derives from a study of shared clonotypes between healthy human individuals (dated by TCRdb to the early 2020s). In the study overall: A couple of women and three men aged 18 to 49 years were included in the cohort. Libraries were prepared and TCR repertoires were sequenced by different laboratories using diverse techniques, in order to increase sequencing depth and limit assay-specific biases. Per donor, leukapheresis produced somewhere between about 0.94 and 9.5 billion PBMCs. The study deeply sequenced blood TCR repertoires of 5 or 6 healthy adults to estimate repertoire size and the extent of clonotype sharing between individuals. For each donor, three plates each were used for CD4 naive and CD4 memory, two plates were used for CD8 naive, and one plate was used for CD8 memory.

Donors were healthy HIV-negative adults with no recently reported acute infections or vaccinations. Every donor was a Caucasian adult residing in Nashville, Tennessee, USA. CD4+ T cells were enriched through magnetic negative selection, after which naive cells were positively selected on CD45RA and the remaining negative fraction served as the memory subset. After blood collection by leukapheresis, PBMCs were isolated using Ficoll-Histopaque density gradient centrifugation and then cryopreserved in the vapor phase of liquid nitrogen. Analytical flow cytometry was used to check the purity and quantity of each magnetically sorted T cell population. Genomic DNA was isolated from every sorted fraction and measured by UV absorbance on a Nanodrop 2000c. Findings and caveats that apply to the study as a whole: Because the study included only a small number of donors, the genetic and exposure-history diversity represented was limited. Rarefaction of sorted-subset datasets indicated incomplete sequencing despite the large sequencing depth. Larger estimated clonotype richness was generally found for naive subsets than for memory subsets. Sampling was restricted to blood, and TCR repertoires in tissues likely differ from the TCR repertoires found in blood. Pairwise subsampling indicated that sequencing depth was expected to affect the degree of clonotype sharing among donors. Clonotypes shared by all four sorted-subset donors showed higher generation probabilities than non-shared clonotypes. When a handful of donors were compared, the shared fraction of clonotypes was roughly 4.8% for naive CD4, less than 4% for naive CD8, roughly 2.5% for memory CD4, and 0.4% for memory CD8.

Taken from cysteine to phenylalanine, the CDR3 has 17 residues. Solely the CDR3 DNA is kept, with 51 bases framed from the first base. The germline ends are 22 bases apart after V is trimmed by 6 bases and J by 2 bases. Via the germline V gene, CDR1 is KGHSH and CDR2 LQKENI. Using the deep immunoSEQ assay, TCR CDR3 regions were amplified from genomic DNA by multiplex PCR. Genomic DNA extracted from each cell subset was distributed evenly over all wells of several immunoSEQ 96-well plates, and each plate served as one replicate. For sorted subsets, about 220 ng of genomic DNA, equivalent to roughly 30,000 T cell genomes, went into each replicate PCR. Purified libraries were measured with a Qubit 3.0 fluorometer, size-checked on a Bioanalyzer 2100, and measured again with the KAPA Library Quantification kit. Every immunoSEQ 96-well plate was sequenced on a separate single-read 150-cycle Illumina NextSeq 550 flow cell. The original methods were these. Because the immunoSEQ output included only junctional sequences and no quality scores, the filtering could not be the same as the filtering used for full-length reads. Sequences were annotated with PyIR, a Python wrapper for IgBLAST v1.9, and V/J genes and CDR3 were assigned using IMGT germline references. Any read was removed if the V/J assignment was weak (E-value above 1e-6), the CDR3 was missing, or the read contained stop codons, out-of-frame junctions, or ambiguous translated residues. V3J clonotypes were defined as sequences sharing the same inferred V gene, J gene, and CDR3 amino acid sequence. To compute the percentage overlap between repertoires, the number of shared unique clonotypes was divided by the size of the smaller repertoire. RTK rarefaction, the Chao1 estimator, and Recon v2.1 estimates of unobserved clonotypes were used to assess repertoire richness. OLGA was used to compute generation probabilities for all TCRbeta clonotypes that the gDNA method yielded from a few donors. TCRdb provides this immuneACCESS table in a form limited to in-frame rearrangements. Some clones are lacking; in checked studies, under half of them reflect an unresolved V gene, and why the rest are absent is not known. The V and J calls and clone size were taken over from that table, and D and trimming were inferred from the DNA. The sample data list about 2.3 million clones, and approximately 90% of these were observed just once. The ten largest clonotypes hold approximately 0.4% of the sample.

Remarks on this clone: Its recognized antigen is unknown. Per-nucleotide qualities are absent, and no much larger clonotype sits a single base away.

The sample taken for sequencing was naive CD4+ T cells from PBMCs. The label giving this sample's cell subset or site can be read as: CD45RA+ positively selected. The chain is encoded by TRBV18 joined to TRBJ2-5; TRBD1 is a weak D gene call, 6 bases matching. This TCR derives from a man between 18 and 29 years old in good health. Some clones in this sample may be carry-over from other donors' samples. CDR3 sequence: CASSVRFQQGKQETQYF. The DNA is as follows: TGTGCCAGCTCCGTCCGTTTTCAACAGGGAAAGCAAGAGACCCAGTACTTC.